What follows describes a single TCR beta chain. The record originates from a study of blood T cell repertoires in COVID-19. The V gene lost 11 bases and the J gene lost 0 bases, with 10 bases spanning the gap. This CDR3 contains 12 residues. Per germline, CDR1 ENHRY and CDR2 SYGVKD. Profiling relied on immunoSEQ multiplex PCR, and the TCRdb table lists in-frame clones only, not all of them. The sample yields about 350,000 clones, roughly 90% seen once. Sequencing was carried out using peripheral blood. The gene calls are TRBV10-3 and TRBJ2-5; D may be TRBD1 (6 bases). The TCR was taken from a woman aged 70-85 years with COVID-19, enrolled during active disease. The DNA for the CDR3 is TGTGCCTCGGCAGGGGACCAAGAGACCCAGTACTTC. Its protein is CASAGDQETQYF.